The 6 T cell receptor beta chains below come from one sample, sequenced in a study of shared clonotypes between healthy human individuals (TCRdb year 2020). Library generation was performed with the immunoSEQ multiplex PCR assay. In its TCRdb copy, this immuneACCESS table keeps in-frame sequences only and misses some clones. Where compared with another copy, unresolved V genes explain less than half of these, and the others have no known cause. The table for this sample lists under 2.5 million clones; 85% to 95% of them were counted only once. Around 0.38% of the sample is held by the ten biggest clonotypes. The sequenced sample consisted of naive CD4+ T cells from PBMCs. This specimen's cell subset or site label, per the study, means: CD45RA+ positively selected. The receptors derive from a man between 18 and 29 years old in good health. Some clones in this sample may be carry-over from other donors' samples.

CDR3 sequence (DNA): TGTGCCAGCAGCGTAGGGGTTCACAGGGACACTGAAGCTTTCTTT. It translates to CASSVGVHRDTEAFF. The chain is built from TRBV9 and TRBJ1-1; a possible D gene is TRBD1 (6 bases). Germline V CDR1 and CDR2: SGDLS, YYNGEE. The CDR3 covers 15 residues. The V end was cut by 0 bases, the J end by 3 bases, with 12 bases between.

This clone came up a few times. CDR3 amino acids: CASSLYNTEAFF. The DNA for the CDR3 is TGTGCCAGCAGCTTATACAACACTGAAGCTTTCTTT. J is TRBJ1-1 and V is TRBV11-2; unclear D gene. Deletions cut 2 bases from V and 2 bases from J, with 3 bases between. Germline V gene lookup returns CDR1 SGHAT and CDR2 FQNNGV. The CDR3 extends over 12 amino acids.

A note on this clone: Other DNA sequences in this specimen translate into the identical CDR3. The chain joins TRBV5-6 to TRBJ2-7; D is undetermined. CDR3 length: 12 amino acids. Trimming stripped 0 bases from V and 3 bases from J, with 4 bases between. Germline V gives CDR1 SGHDT, CDR2 YYEEEE. CDR3 amino acids: CASSLGGYEQYF. DNA of the CDR3: TGTGCCAGCAGCTTGGGTGGCTACGAGCAGTACTTC. The full variable domain, in which reference TRBV5-6 and TRBJ2-7 provide the parts outside the CDR3, is DAGVTQSPTHLIKTRGQQVTLRCSPKSGHDTVSWYQQALGQGPQFIFQYYEEEERQRGNFPDRFSGHQFPNYSSELNVNALLLGDSALYLCASSLGGYEQYFGPGTRLTVT.

This clone was seen only a few times. The genes are TRBV30 and TRBJ1-1; D call uncertain. V was pared by 0 bases and J by 1 base, with 6 bases between. The CDR3 length is 13 residues. The germline gives CDR1 GTSNPN, CDR2 SVGIG (reference sequence). The CDR3 sequence is CAWSVPGNTEAFF. For the CDR3, the DNA is TGTGCCTGGAGTGTACCGGGGAACACTGAAGCTTTCTTT.

V usage is TRBV19 and J usage is TRBJ2-5; TRBD1 agrees at 8 bases. This CDR3 has 16 residues. CDR1 is LNHDA and CDR2 is SQIVND in the germline V gene (reference sequence). J lost 5 bases, V lost 3 bases, and 11 bases had no gene match. The CDR3 nucleotides are TGTGCCAGTAGTATTCTCGGGACAGGAGCCCCGGAGACCCAGTACTTC. This codes for CASSILGTGAPETQYF.

The chain links TRBV29-1 to TRBJ1-2, with 9 bases fitting TRBD1. CDR3 length: 13 amino acids. Germline V gives CDR1 SQVTM, CDR2 ANQGSEA. V trimming: 6 bases; J trimming: 4 bases; junction bases outside the gene matches: 6. CDR3 region: CSVGTGTGYGYTF. The DNA for the CDR3 is TGCAGCGTGGGGACAGGGACCGGCTATGGCTACACCTTC.